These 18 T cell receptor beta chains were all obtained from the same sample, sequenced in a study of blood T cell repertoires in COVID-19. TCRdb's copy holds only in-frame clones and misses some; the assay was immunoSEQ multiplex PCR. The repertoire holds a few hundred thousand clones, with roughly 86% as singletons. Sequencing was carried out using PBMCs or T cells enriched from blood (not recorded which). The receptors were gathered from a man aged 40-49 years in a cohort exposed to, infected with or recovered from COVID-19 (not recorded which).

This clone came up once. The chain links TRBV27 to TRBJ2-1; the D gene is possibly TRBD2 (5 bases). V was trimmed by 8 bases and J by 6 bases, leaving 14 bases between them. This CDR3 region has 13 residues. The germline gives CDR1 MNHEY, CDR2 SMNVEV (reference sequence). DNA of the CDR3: TGTGCCAGCCCACCCCAGGACTCCAATGAGCAGTTCTTC. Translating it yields CASPPQDSNEQFF.

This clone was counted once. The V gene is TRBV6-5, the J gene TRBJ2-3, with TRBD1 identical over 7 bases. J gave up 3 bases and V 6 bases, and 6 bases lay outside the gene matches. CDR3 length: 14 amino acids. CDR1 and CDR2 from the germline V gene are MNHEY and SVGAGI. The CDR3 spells CASSRDRRTDTQYF. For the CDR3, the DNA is TGTGCCAGCAGCAGGGACAGACGAACAGATACGCAGTATTTT.

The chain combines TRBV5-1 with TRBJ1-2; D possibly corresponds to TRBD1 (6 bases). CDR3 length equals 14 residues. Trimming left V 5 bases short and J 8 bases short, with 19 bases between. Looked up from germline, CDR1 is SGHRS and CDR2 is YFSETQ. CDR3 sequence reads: CASSNWDTLGGYTF. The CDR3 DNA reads TGCGCCAGCAGTAATTGGGACACCCTTGGAGGCTACACCTTC.

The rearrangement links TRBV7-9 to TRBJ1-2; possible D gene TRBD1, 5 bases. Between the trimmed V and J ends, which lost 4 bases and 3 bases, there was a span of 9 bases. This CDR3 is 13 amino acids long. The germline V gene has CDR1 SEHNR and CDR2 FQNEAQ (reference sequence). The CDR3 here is CASSSGWDYGYTF. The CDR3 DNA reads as TGTGCCAGCAGCTCAGGGTGGGACTATGGCTACACCTTC.

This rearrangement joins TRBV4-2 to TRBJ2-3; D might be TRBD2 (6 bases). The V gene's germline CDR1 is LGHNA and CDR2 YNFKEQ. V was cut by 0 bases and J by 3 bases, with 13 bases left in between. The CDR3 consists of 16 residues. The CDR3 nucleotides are TGTGCCAGCAGCCAAGATGGGGGGAGAAGGACAGATACGCAGTATTTT. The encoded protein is CASSQDGGRRTDTQYF.

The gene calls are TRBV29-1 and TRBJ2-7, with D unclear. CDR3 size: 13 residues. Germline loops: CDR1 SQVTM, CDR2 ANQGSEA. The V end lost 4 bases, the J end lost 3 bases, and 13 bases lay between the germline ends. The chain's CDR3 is CSVGAALSYEQYF. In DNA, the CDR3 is TGCAGCGTTGGCGCGGCTCTTAGCTACGAGCAGTACTTC.

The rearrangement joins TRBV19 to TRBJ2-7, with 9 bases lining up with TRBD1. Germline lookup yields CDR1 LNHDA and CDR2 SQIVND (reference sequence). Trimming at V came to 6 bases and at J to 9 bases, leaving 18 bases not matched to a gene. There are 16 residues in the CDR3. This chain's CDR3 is CASRRTGTGIKRGQYF. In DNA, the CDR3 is TGTGCCAGTAGAAGAACCGGGACAGGGATCAAACGGGGGCAGTACTTC.

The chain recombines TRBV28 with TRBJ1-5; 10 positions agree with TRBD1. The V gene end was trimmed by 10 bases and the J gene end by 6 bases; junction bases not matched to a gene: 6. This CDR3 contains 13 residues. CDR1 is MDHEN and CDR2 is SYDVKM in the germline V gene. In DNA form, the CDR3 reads TGTGCCATCCCTGGGGACAGGGGTCAGCCCCAGCATTTT. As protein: CAIPGDRGQPQHF.

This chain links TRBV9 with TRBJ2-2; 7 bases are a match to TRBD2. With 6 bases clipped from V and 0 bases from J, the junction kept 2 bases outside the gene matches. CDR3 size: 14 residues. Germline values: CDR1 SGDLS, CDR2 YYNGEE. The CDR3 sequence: CASKSGANTGELFF. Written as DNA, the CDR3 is TGTGCCAGCAAGAGCGGGGCGAACACCGGGGAGCTGTTTTTT.

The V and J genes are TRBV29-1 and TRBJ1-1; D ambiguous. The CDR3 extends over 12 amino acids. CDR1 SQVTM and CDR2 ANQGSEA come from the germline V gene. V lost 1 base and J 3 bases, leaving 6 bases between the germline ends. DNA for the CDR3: TGCAGCGTTGAAGTAACAGACACTGAAGCTTTCTTT. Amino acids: CSVEVTDTEAFF.

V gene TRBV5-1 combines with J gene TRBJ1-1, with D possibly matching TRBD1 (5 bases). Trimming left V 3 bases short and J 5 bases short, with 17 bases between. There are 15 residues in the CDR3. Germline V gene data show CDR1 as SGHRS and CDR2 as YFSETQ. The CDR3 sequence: CASSSTAGLVTEAFF. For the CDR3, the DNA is TGCGCCAGCAGCTCGACGGCGGGACTCGTTACTGAAGCTTTCTTT.

The CDR3 protein is CASSSRTGGSDTQYF. CDR3 DNA sequence: TGTGCCAGCAGTAGTAGGACAGGGGGCTCAGATACGCAGTATTTT. The chain employs TRBV5-4 and TRBJ2-3; TRBD1 agrees at 11 bases. The V and J ends lost 5 bases and 4 bases, in that order; junction bases with no gene match: 6. The CDR3 spans 15 residues. Germline lookup yields CDR1 SGHNT and CDR2 YYREEE (reference sequence).

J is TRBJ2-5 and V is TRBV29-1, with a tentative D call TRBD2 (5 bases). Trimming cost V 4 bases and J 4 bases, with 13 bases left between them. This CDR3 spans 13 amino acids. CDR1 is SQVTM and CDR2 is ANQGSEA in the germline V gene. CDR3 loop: CSVVVRVSETQYF. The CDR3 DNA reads TGCAGCGTTGTGGTGAGGGTGTCAGAGACCCAGTACTTC.

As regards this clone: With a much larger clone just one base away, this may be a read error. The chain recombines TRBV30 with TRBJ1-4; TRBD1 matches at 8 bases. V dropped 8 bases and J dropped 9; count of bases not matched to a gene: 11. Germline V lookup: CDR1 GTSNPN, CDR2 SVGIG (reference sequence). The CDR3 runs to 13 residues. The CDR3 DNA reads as TGTGCCAGCAACCGGGACAGGAATAAAAAACTGTTTTTT. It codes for CASNRDRNKKLFF.

CDR3 DNA: TGCGCCAGCAGCTCCACCTTTGGGGGCAGCTCTGGAAACACCATATATTTT. As protein: CASSSTFGGSSGNTIYF. The genes are TRBV5-1 and TRBJ1-3, with D possibly TRBD1 on 6 matching bases. CDR3 size: 17 residues. V was clipped by 3 bases and J by 0 bases, with 16 bases between them. Germline CDR1 SGHRS, CDR2 YFSETQ. Together with reference TRBV5-1 and TRBJ1-3, the CDR3 gives the full variable domain: KAGVTQTPRYLIKTRGQQVTLSCSPISGHRSVSWYQQTPGQGLQFLFEYFSETQRNKGNFPGRFSGRQFSNSRSEMNVSTLELGDSALYLCASSSTFGGSSGNTIYFGEGSWLTVV.

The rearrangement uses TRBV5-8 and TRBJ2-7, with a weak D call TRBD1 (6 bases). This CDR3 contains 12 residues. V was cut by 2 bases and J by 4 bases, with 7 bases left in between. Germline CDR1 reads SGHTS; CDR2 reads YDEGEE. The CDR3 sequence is CASSLQGYEQYF. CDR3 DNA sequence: TGTGCCAGCAGCTTACAGGGTTACGAGCAGTACTTC.

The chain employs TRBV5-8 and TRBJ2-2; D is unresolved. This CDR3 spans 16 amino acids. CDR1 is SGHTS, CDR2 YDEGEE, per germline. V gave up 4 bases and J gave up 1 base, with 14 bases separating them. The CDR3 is CASSTEHGGNTGELFF. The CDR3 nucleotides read TGTGCCAGCAGCACTGAGCACGGCGGGAACACCGGGGAGCTGTTTTTT.

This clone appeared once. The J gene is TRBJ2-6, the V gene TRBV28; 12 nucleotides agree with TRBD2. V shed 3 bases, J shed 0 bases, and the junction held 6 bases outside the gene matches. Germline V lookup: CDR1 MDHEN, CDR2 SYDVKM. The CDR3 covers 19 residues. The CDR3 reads CASSFLLAGGFSGANVLTF. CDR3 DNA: TGTGCCAGCAGTTTTTTACTAGCGGGGGGATTCTCTGGGGCCAACGTCCTGACTTTC.